This T cell receptor (beta chain) was documented in a study of early T cells in non-severe SARS-CoV-2 infection. About the study: With bulk RNA from unsorted whole blood as input, sequencing yielded unpaired chains.

Each CDR3 protein gets one entry after TCRdb re-called the 5' RACE reads with MiXCR. The table includes 45,000 to 75,000 distinct CDR3 sequences, about 12% detected once. There are 16 residues in the CDR3. V was shortened by 0 bases and J by 1 base, with 13 bases between the two germline ends. Germline loops: CDR1 SGHKS, CDR2 YYEKEE (reference sequence). This clonotype was seen only a few times. The clonotype was recovered from an adult who was a healthcare worker with PCR-confirmed SARS-CoV-2 infection or an uninfected control (not recorded which). The chain employs TRBV5-5 and TRBJ1-1; maybe TRBD1 (6 bases). The sequencing sample was made of whole blood. The DNA for the CDR3 is TGTGCCAGCAGCTTGGTTGGGGGCGCCCCGAACACTGAAGCTTTCTTT. It encodes CASSLVGGAPNTEAFF.